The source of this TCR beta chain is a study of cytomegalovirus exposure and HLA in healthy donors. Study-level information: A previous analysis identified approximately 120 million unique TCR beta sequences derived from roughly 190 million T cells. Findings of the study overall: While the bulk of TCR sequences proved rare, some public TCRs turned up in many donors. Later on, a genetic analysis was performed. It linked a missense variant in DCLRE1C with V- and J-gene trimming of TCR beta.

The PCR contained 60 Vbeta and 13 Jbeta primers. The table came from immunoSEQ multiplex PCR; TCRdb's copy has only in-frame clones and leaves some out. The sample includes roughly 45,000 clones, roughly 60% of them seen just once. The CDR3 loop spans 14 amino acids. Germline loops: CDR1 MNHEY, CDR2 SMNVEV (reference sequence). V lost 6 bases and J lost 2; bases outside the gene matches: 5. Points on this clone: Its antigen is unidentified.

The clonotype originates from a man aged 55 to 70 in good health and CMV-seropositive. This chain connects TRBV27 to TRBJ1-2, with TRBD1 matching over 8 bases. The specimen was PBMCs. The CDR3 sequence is CASREQGGNYGYTF. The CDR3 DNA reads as TGTGCCAGCAGGGAACAGGGGGGGAACTATGGCTACACCTTC.